This T cell receptor beta chain was profiled in a study of cytomegalovirus exposure and HLA in healthy donors. The PCR ran on 60 Vbeta and 13 Jbeta primers. Profiled with immunoSEQ multiplex PCR; TCRdb holds only in-frame clones, not every one. The table records about 150,000 clones, roughly 80% of them present only once. Broader study findings: Sequencing likely generated an artifact that appeared as a cluster of highly shared sequence variants.

The CDR3 is made up of 14 amino acids. CDR1 SGHDT and CDR2 YYEEEE come from the germline V gene. After removal of 6 bases from V and 4 bases from J, the junction contained 9 bases not matched to a gene. Comment on this clone: Its antigen is not known.

This receptor was identified in a male donor in good health and CMV-seronegative. The source material was PBMCs. The rearrangement links TRBV5-6 to TRBJ2-7; 8 nucleotides line up with TRBD2. CDR3 residues: CASTPGGGWYEQYF. CDR3 DNA sequence: TGTGCCAGCACCCCGGGAGGGGGATGGTACGAGCAGTACTTC.